This TCR beta chain was found in a study of T cell repertoires in cytomegalovirus infection. Across the whole study: Through public TCR beta signatures, both CMV infection and matching HLA type were indicated.

This clonotype has only a few counts. Its target is unknown. The CDR3 runs to 16 residues. CDR1 is SNHLY and CDR2 is FYNNEI in the germline V gene. V lost 4 bases, J lost 5 bases, and 8 bases stayed unmatched. Study results and limitations: Summed frequency of shared TCR beta families picked out CMV carriers who also had the relevant HLA. Clonotypes of TCR beta that were HLA-C-restricted and CMV-specific dominated the ex vivo response.

TCRdb itself ran the reads through MiXCR, one entry per CDR3 protein. The table shows roughly 720,000 distinct CDR3 sequences, with 35% to 45% occurring only once. The chain links TRBV2 to TRBJ2-7, with 13 bases aligning to TRBD2. The sequenced sample consisted of PBMCs. The receptor was derived from a human donor in good health (CMV status not recorded). Some clones in this sample may be carry-over from other donors' samples. The CDR3 sequence is CASSARLAGGKDEQYF. In nucleotides, the CDR3 is TGTGCCAGCAGTGCGCGACTAGCGGGAGGAAAGGACGAGCAGTACTTC.